The 20 T cell receptor beta chains below all came from one sample that was sequenced in a study of blood T cell repertoires in COVID-19. Profiled with immunoSEQ multiplex PCR; TCRdb holds only in-frame clones, not every one. The repertoire includes 240,000 or so clones, about 82% of them detected once, and more than 2% sits in the top ten. Sequencing was done on a sample of PBMCs or T cells enriched from blood (not recorded which). These receptor sequences come from a woman aged 45-59 years who had recovered from COVID-19.

The chain carries TRBV5-1 and TRBJ1-1; 7 bases fit TRBD1. The CDR3 is made up of 15 amino acids. V was pared by 1 base and J by 0 bases, with 3 bases of the junction left unmatched. Per germline, CDR1 SGHRS and CDR2 YFSETQ. Here the CDR3 DNA reads TGCGCCAGCAGCTTGCTTACAGGGGTGAACACTGAAGCTTTCTTT. Residues: CASSLLTGVNTEAFF. Supplemented by reference TRBV5-1 and TRBJ1-1, the full variable domain reads KAGVTQTPRYLIKTRGQQVTLSCSPISGHRSVSWYQQTPGQGLQFLFEYFSETQRNKGNFPGRFSGRQFSNSRSEMNVSTLELGDSALYLCASSLLTGVNTEAFFGQGTRLTVV.

This chain uses TRBV5-4 with TRBJ1-4; TRBD1 aligns across 10 bases. The germline gives CDR1 SGHNT, CDR2 YYREEE (reference sequence). CDR3 length equals 15 residues. After removal of 4 bases from V and 8 bases from J, the junction contained 8 bases not matched to a gene. The CDR3 is CASSPPPGQGEKLFF. CDR3 DNA sequence: TGTGCCAGCAGCCCACCCCCGGGACAGGGGGAAAAACTGTTTTTT.

The chain uses TRBV27 and TRBJ1-2; possibly TRBD1 for D (5 bases). V dropped 2 bases and J dropped 3 bases, with 10 bases sitting between them. CDR1 is MNHEY, CDR2 SMNVEV, per germline (reference sequence). The CDR3 consists of 14 residues. CDR3 sequence: CASSLGQGYYGYTF. CDR3 bases: TGTGCCAGCAGTTTAGGGCAGGGATACTATGGCTACACCTTC.

This clone showed up just a few times. CDR3 DNA sequence: TGTGCCAGCAGTGACGCGGGAGGGCCCTACAATGAGCAGTTCTTC. Its translation is CASSDAGGPYNEQFF. The gene calls are TRBV6-4 and TRBJ2-1, with 9 bases identical to TRBD2. V dropped 2 bases and J dropped 2; count of bases not matched to a gene: 1. The CDR3 has 15 amino acids. In germline, CDR1 is MRHNA, CDR2 SNTAGT.

The chain joins TRBV19 to TRBJ1-1; 11 bases agree with TRBD1. CDR3 length: 16 residues. The V gene end was trimmed by 3 bases and the J gene end by 5 bases; junction bases not matched to a gene: 8. Germline V CDR1 and CDR2: LNHDA, SQIVND (reference sequence). The CDR3 loop reads CASSISGTGGGTEAFF. The DNA for the CDR3 is TGTGCCAGTAGTATCTCCGGGACAGGGGGTGGTACTGAAGCTTTCTTT.

The rearrangement links TRBV7-2 to TRBJ1-5, with TRBD1 matching 10 bases. CDR3 length: 15 residues. Per the germline V gene, CDR1 is SGHTA and CDR2 is FQGNSA. The junction had 2 bases not matched to a gene; V was cut back by 3 bases and J by 3 bases. The CDR3 spells CASSFGQGVNQPQHF. The CDR3 bases are TGTGCCAGCAGCTTCGGACAGGGGGTCAATCAGCCCCAGCATTTT.

As concerns this clone: A much larger clone is a single base away; this may be a read error. This chain joins TRBV7-8 and TRBJ2-7; D call uncertain. V lost 4 bases to trimming and J lost 4 bases, with 5 bases between them. From germline, CDR1 is SGHVS and CDR2 FQNEAQ. The CDR3 loop spans 11 amino acids. This CDR3 reads CASSSIYEQYF. The CDR3 region has the DNA TGTGCCAGCAGCTCTATTTACGAGCAGTACTTC.

V is TRBV30 and J is TRBJ1-1, with TRBD1 identical over 12 bases. The CDR3 is 16 amino acids. Germline values: CDR1 GTSNPN, CDR2 SVGIG (reference sequence). Trimming removed 3 bases from V and 3 bases from J; junction bases left unmatched: 8. The CDR3 loop reads CAWRAGTGGPDTEAFF. For the CDR3, the DNA is TGTGCCTGGAGGGCCGGGACAGGGGGCCCCGACACTGAAGCTTTCTTT.

The chain's CDR3 is CASSQDGQFGYTF. As DNA, the CDR3 is TGCGCCAGCAGCCAAGACGGACAGTTTGGCTACACCTTC. The rearrangement links TRBV4-3 to TRBJ1-2; tentatively, D is TRBD1 (6 bases). The ends were cut back, 0 bases at V and 7 bases at J, with 9 bases in the middle. This CDR3 contains 13 residues. The germline CDR1 and CDR2 sequences are LGHNA and YSLEER.

The V and J genes are TRBV6-4 and TRBJ2-7; D possibly corresponds to TRBD2 (6 bases). This CDR3 comprises 14 residues. V lost 3 bases, J lost 7 bases, and 16 bases lay in between. Germline lookup yields CDR1 MRHNA and CDR2 SNTAGT. The CDR3 sequence is CASSETRYSPEQYF. The CDR3 DNA is TGTGCCAGCAGTGAGACTAGATACTCTCCAGAGCAGTACTTC.

The chain employs TRBV30 and TRBJ1-2; D is ambiguous. Per the germline V gene, CDR1 is GTSNPN and CDR2 is SVGIG (reference sequence). There are 12 residues in the CDR3. The V and J ends lost 0 bases and 8 bases respectively, with 10 bases between them. CDR3 residues: CAWSVWEGGYTF. CDR3 nucleotides: TGTGCCTGGAGTGTGTGGGAGGGCGGCTACACCTTC.

The CDR3 is CASSPWATNEKLFF. The CDR3 nucleotides are TGTGCCAGTAGCCCCTGGGCTACTAATGAAAAACTGTTTTTT. The chain employs TRBV19 and TRBJ1-4; D not resolved. Trimming took 6 bases from V and 2 from J, leaving 10 bases between them. Germline V gene lookup returns CDR1 LNHDA and CDR2 SQIVND (reference sequence). The CDR3 sequence is 14 residues long. Complete variable domain (other parts from reference TRBV19 and TRBJ1-4): DGGITQSPKYLFRKEGQNVTLSCEQNLNHDAMYWYRQDPGQGLRLIYYSQIVNDFQKGDIAEGYSVSREKKESFPLTVTSAQKNPTAFYLCASSPWATNEKLFFGSGTQLSVL.

CDR3 loop: CASSRHAEGTGVNGYTF. CDR3 bases: TGTGCCAGCAGCCGACACGCCGAGGGGACAGGGGTAAATGGCTACACCTTC. The chain joins TRBV5-5 to TRBJ1-2; 10 positions match TRBD1. Germline V CDR1 and CDR2: SGHKS, YYEKEE (reference sequence). This CDR3 has 17 amino acids. The J segment lost 6 bases and the V segment lost 4 bases, leaving 15 bases of the junction unmatched.

The J gene is TRBJ2-7, the V gene TRBV28; TRBD2 aligns across 9 bases. The CDR3 is made up of 15 amino acids. The junction had 7 bases not matched to a gene; V was cut back by 5 bases and J by 2 bases. CDR1 is MDHEN, CDR2 SYDVKM, per germline. The CDR3 protein is CASSETSGNPYEQYF. In nucleotides, the CDR3 is TGTGCCAGCAGTGAGACTAGCGGAAACCCCTACGAGCAGTACTTC. Supplemented by reference TRBV28 and TRBJ2-7, the full variable domain reads DVKVTQSSRYLVKRTGEKVFLECVQDMDHENMFWYRQDPGLGLRLIYFSYDVKMKEKGDIPEGYSVSREKKERFSLILESASTNQTSMYLCASSETSGNPYEQYFGPGTRLTVT.

The rearrangement joins TRBV18 to TRBJ2-2; D ambiguous. CDR3 size: 15 residues. The germline V and J ends were trimmed by 2 bases and 4 bases, with 11 bases remaining between them. Germline lookup yields CDR1 KGHSH and CDR2 LQKENI. For the CDR3, the DNA is TGTGCCAGCTCACCAGCGGTAGCCGGCACCGGGGAGCTGTTTTTT. Encoded protein: CASSPAVAGTGELFF.

Details on this clone: The same CDR3 arises from other DNA sequences in this sample as well. The rearrangement links TRBV6-5 to TRBJ1-1; D perhaps matches TRBD1 (6 bases). This CDR3 contains 13 residues. Trimming left V 7 bases short and J 1 base short, with 10 bases between. The germline V gene encodes CDR1 MNHEY and CDR2 SVGAGI. The CDR3 DNA sequence: TGTGCCAGCACCTTAGGGGGGAACACTGAAGCTTTCTTT. This codes for CASTLGGNTEAFF.

The chain is built from TRBV9 and TRBJ1-1, with 7 bases aligning to TRBD1. Germline CDR1 SGDLS, CDR2 YYNGEE. Trimming removed 2 bases from V and 2 bases from J; junction bases left unmatched: 3. This CDR3 has 14 amino acids. Written as DNA, the CDR3 is TGTGCCAGCAGCGTGACAGGGCCTAACACTGAAGCTTTCTTT. It translates to CASSVTGPNTEAFF.

The chain carries TRBV4-1 and TRBJ2-1; TRBD2 matches at 7 bases. V lost 3 bases, J lost 3 bases, and 8 bases stayed unmatched. CDR3 length: 16 residues. Germline CDR1 and CDR2: MGHRA and YSYEKL. The CDR3, as DNA: TGCGCCAGCAGCCAGAAAGAGCTAGCGGACTACAATGAGCAGTTCTTC. This codes for CASSQKELADYNEQFF.

V gene TRBV16 combines with J gene TRBJ2-1, with 8 nucleotides matching TRBD2. The CDR3 totals 18 residues. The V and J ends lost 4 bases and 7 bases, in that order; junction bases with no gene match: 18. Germline-derived CDR1 and CDR2 are KGHSY and FQNENV. CDR3 amino acids: CASSLGGAPVAGLNEQFF. The DNA of the CDR3 is TGTGCCAGCAGCCTGGGGGGCGCCCCGGTAGCGGGGCTGAATGAGCAGTTCTTC.

The chain carries TRBV18 and TRBJ2-2; D is possibly TRBD1 (5 bases). In germline, CDR1 is KGHSH, CDR2 LQKENI. The CDR3 has 15 amino acids. The V gene lost 3 bases and the J gene lost 0 bases, with 8 bases spanning the gap. The CDR3 here is CASSPRTTNTGELFF. The CDR3 DNA sequence: TGTGCCAGCTCACCTCGGACAACGAACACCGGGGAGCTGTTTTTT. Drawing the rest from reference TRBV18 and TRBJ2-2, the complete variable domain is NAGVMQNPRHLVRRRGQEARLRCSPMKGHSHVYWYRQLPEEGLKFMVYLQKENIIDESGMPKERFSAEFPKEGPSILRIQQVVRGDSAAYFCASSPRTTNTGELFFGEGSRLTVL.